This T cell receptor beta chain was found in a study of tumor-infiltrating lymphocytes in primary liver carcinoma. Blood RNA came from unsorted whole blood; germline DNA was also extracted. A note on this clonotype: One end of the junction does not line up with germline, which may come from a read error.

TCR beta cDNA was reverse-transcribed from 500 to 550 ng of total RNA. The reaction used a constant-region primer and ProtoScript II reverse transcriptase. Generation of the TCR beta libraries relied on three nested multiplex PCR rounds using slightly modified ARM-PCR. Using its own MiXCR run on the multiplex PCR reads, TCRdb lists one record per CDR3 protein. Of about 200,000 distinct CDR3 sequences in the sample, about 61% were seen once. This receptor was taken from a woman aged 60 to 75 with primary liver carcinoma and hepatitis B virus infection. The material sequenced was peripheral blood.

CDR3 sequence reads: CASSSGGRTARRNTEAFF. The CDR3, as DNA: TGTGCCAGTAGTTCTGGTGGACGGACTGCCCGGAGGAACACTGAAGCTTTCTTT. V and J are TRBV28 and TRBJ1-1; unclear D gene. Germline assignment: CDR1 MDHEN and CDR2 SYDVKM. The CDR3 length is 18 residues.